The 21 T cell receptor beta chains given below trace back to one sample, sequenced in a study of blood T cell repertoires in COVID-19. The repertoire was sequenced with immunoSEQ multiplex PCR; TCRdb's copy has only in-frame clones and lacks some. This table holds almost 200,000 clones, roughly 80% found once. Source material: peripheral blood. Source of these receptors: a woman in her 40s with COVID-19, enrolled during active disease.

The gene calls are TRBV6-2 or TRBV6-3 and TRBJ2-7; 7 positions match TRBD1. The germline V gene encodes CDR1 MNHEY and CDR2 SVGEGT. There are 15 residues in the CDR3. With 5 bases clipped from V and 0 bases from J, the junction kept 7 bases outside the gene matches. The CDR3, as DNA: TGTGCCAGCAGTGTGGACAGGCCCTACTCCTACGAGCAGTACTTC. Translating it yields CASSVDRPYSYEQYF.

This clone was seen a few times. The chain links TRBV12-3 or TRBV12-4 to TRBJ1-4; D perhaps matches TRBD1 (6 bases). This CDR3 spans 12 amino acids. V dropped 6 bases and J dropped 8 bases, with 10 bases sitting between them. CDR3 nucleotides: TGTGCCAGCAGCGCCACAGGGGAAAAACTGTTTTTT. This codes for CASSATGEKLFF.

V is TRBV27 and J is TRBJ2-7, with 7 positions matching TRBD2. V lost 3 bases and J lost 0; bases outside the gene matches: 11. There are 17 residues in the CDR3. Germline V gives CDR1 MNHEY, CDR2 SMNVEV (reference sequence). The CDR3 DNA reads TGTGCCAGCAGTTTCAACGGACTAGGATCAAACTCCTACGAGCAGTACTTC. Amino acid sequence: CASSFNGLGSNSYEQYF.

A single count supports this clone. This chain uses TRBV15 with TRBJ1-5; D is possibly TRBD1 (6 bases). The CDR3 runs to 16 residues. Germline V gene lookup returns CDR1 LNHNV and CDR2 YYDKDF (reference sequence). Trimming removed 5 bases from V and 7 bases from J, with 21 bases in between. This chain's CDR3 is CATSPQGGGARQPQHF. The CDR3 DNA is TGTGCCACCAGCCCCCAAGGAGGGGGGGCAAGACAGCCCCAGCATTTT.

V gene TRBV7-2 combines with J gene TRBJ2-7, with 8 bases aligning to TRBD2. The CDR3 consists of 15 residues. The germline gives CDR1 SGHTA, CDR2 FQGNSA. Unmatched junction bases numbered 4, after V lost 1 base and J lost 2 bases. The CDR3 reads CASSLVREGPYEQYF. The DNA for the CDR3 is TGTGCCAGCAGCTTAGTTCGGGAGGGCCCCTACGAGCAGTACTTC.

The CDR3 region is CASTPDRGRNQPQHF. The CDR3 coding sequence is TGTGCCAGTACCCCGGACAGGGGGCGGAATCAGCCCCAGCATTTT. The rearrangement joins TRBV19 to TRBJ1-5; TRBD1 matches at 11 bases. The CDR3 contains 15 residues. Germline V gives CDR1 LNHDA, CDR2 SQIVND (reference sequence). V dropped 7 bases and J dropped 4; count of bases not matched to a gene: 6.

The chain joins TRBV5-1 to TRBJ1-4, with D possibly being TRBD1 (5 bases). The germline V gene has CDR1 SGHRS and CDR2 YFSETQ. Trimming pared 4 bases from V and 5 bases from J, leaving 12 bases between. The CDR3 sequence is 14 residues long. The CDR3 reads CASSDGHENEKLFF. CDR3 nucleotide sequence: TGCGCCAGCAGCGATGGACACGAGAATGAAAAACTGTTTTTT.

This clone has just one count. The chain is built from TRBV27 and TRBJ2-5; D is possibly TRBD2 (5 bases). V gave up 2 bases and J gave up 6 bases, with 7 bases separating them. This CDR3 has 12 residues. In germline, CDR1 is MNHEY, CDR2 SMNVEV (reference sequence). CDR3 sequence: CASSLRGQTQYF. The DNA of the CDR3 is TGTGCCAGCAGTTTAAGAGGGCAGACCCAGTACTTC.

The rearrangement links TRBV4-1 to TRBJ2-4, with a weak D call TRBD1 (6 bases). The CDR3 consists of 18 residues. V was shortened by 6 bases and J by 1 base, with 22 bases between the two germline ends. CDR1 and CDR2 from the germline V gene are MGHRA and YSYEKL. The CDR3 region has the DNA TGCGCCAGCAGTCCTCGACAGGAAGGGGTCCAGGCCAAAAACATTCAGTACTTC. Translated: CASSPRQEGVQAKNIQYF.

This clone was observed once. The genes are TRBV5-4 and TRBJ1-1; unclear D gene. The length of the CDR3 is 14 residues. Germline CDR1 and CDR2: SGHNT and YYREEE (reference sequence). V was clipped by 4 bases and J by 0 bases, with 10 bases between them. The chain's CDR3 is CASSPRGLNTEAFF. The CDR3 DNA is TGTGCCAGCAGCCCGCGAGGTTTGAACACTGAAGCTTTCTTT.

This chain links TRBV7-2 with TRBJ2-1; no clear D gene. CDR3 size: 15 residues. V was shortened by 3 bases and J by 1 base, with 10 bases between the two germline ends. Germline V lookup: CDR1 SGHTA, CDR2 FQGNSA. The CDR3 loop reads CASSLARPSYNEQFF. The CDR3 region has the DNA TGTGCCAGCAGCTTGGCTAGGCCGTCCTACAATGAGCAGTTCTTC.

This sequence joins TRBV5-6 and TRBJ2-6; possibly TRBD1 for D (6 bases). Germline CDR1 and CDR2: SGHDT and YYEEEE. The CDR3 runs 13 residues. Trimming took 4 bases from V and 9 from J, leaving 11 bases between them. The CDR3 sequence: CASSLGHNNVLTF. CDR3 nucleotide sequence: TGTGCCAGCAGCCTGGGACACAACAACGTCCTGACTTTC.

The rearrangement uses TRBV7-2 and TRBJ2-7, with D uncertain. This CDR3 is built from 13 residues. Germline V gives CDR1 SGHTA, CDR2 FQGNSA. Trimming removed 6 bases at V and 6 bases at J, with 15 bases between. CDR3 amino acids: CASSPTDYSEQYF. The CDR3, as DNA: TGTGCCAGCAGTCCTACAGATTACTCCGAGCAGTACTTC.

This chain uses TRBV11-3 with TRBJ2-2, with D maybe TRBD1 (5 bases). The CDR3 loop spans 15 amino acids. V lost 1 base to trimming and J lost 7 bases, with 13 bases between them. Germline values: CDR1 SGHNT, CDR2 YENEEA. In DNA form, the CDR3 reads TGTGCCAGCAGCTTAGTGTATTCAGGGATCGGGGAGCTGTTTTTT. Its translation is CASSLVYSGIGELFF. The full variable domain, in which reference TRBV11-3 and TRBJ2-2 provide the parts outside the CDR3, is EAGVVQSPRYKIIEKKQPVAFWCNPISGHNTLYWYLQNLGQGPELLIRYENEEAVDDSQLPKDRFSAERLKGVDSTLKIQPAELGDSAVYLCASSLVYSGIGELFFGEGSRLTVL.

DNA of the CDR3: TGTGCCAGCAGTGAAAACCCACTAGCGGACCCGAACACCGGGGAGCTGTTTTTT. Amino acid sequence: CASSENPLADPNTGELFF. The chain combines TRBV2 with TRBJ2-2, with 8 bases that match TRBD2. CDR1 and CDR2 (germline): SNHLY, FYNNEI. The trim removed 2 bases at V and 0 bases at J, leaving 8 bases unmatched. The CDR3 is made up of 18 amino acids.

The chain has TRBV7-9 and TRBJ1-5; possible D gene TRBD1, 6 bases. The CDR3 contains 14 residues. Germline values: CDR1 SEHNR, CDR2 FQNEAQ (reference sequence). V lost 9 bases and J lost 0, with 12 bases in between. This chain's CDR3 is CASGTGFSNQPQHF. For the CDR3, the DNA is TGTGCCAGTGGAACAGGGTTTAGCAATCAGCCCCAGCATTTT.

This clone appeared a few times. The rearrangement joins TRBV11-2 to TRBJ1-2; D uncertain. Trimming took 1 base from V and 6 from J, leaving 9 bases between them. The V gene's germline CDR1 is SGHAT and CDR2 FQNNGV. The CDR3 is 13 residues long. The CDR3 DNA is TGTGCCAGCAGCTTAGTTCGAGCGAATGGCTACACCTTC. Translation gives CASSLVRANGYTF.

This clone appeared a few times. The V gene is TRBV7-8, the J gene TRBJ2-7, with TRBD1 as a possible D gene (5 bases). Germline-derived CDR1 and CDR2 are SGHVS and FQNEAQ. The V end was cut by 1 base, the J end by 5 bases, with 9 bases between. This CDR3 has 13 residues. The CDR3 DNA follows: TGTGCCAGCAGCTTAGGCAGGGTCAACGAGCAGTACTTC. Protein: CASSLGRVNEQYF.

The V call is TRBV5-1, the J call TRBJ2-7; D gene ambiguous. The CDR3 is 11 amino acids. Deletions cut 3 bases from V and 10 bases from J, with 11 bases between. Germline V gene data show CDR1 as SGHRS and CDR2 as YFSETQ. The CDR3 DNA reads as TGCGCCAGCAGCTACAACAGTCATCAGTACTTC. Translated, it gives CASSYNSHQYF.

The J gene is TRBJ1-1, the V gene TRBV6-6, with 8 bases lining up with TRBD1. J was trimmed by 10 bases and V by 5 bases; bases with no gene match: 15. This CDR3 contains 15 residues. Germline V CDR1 and CDR2: MNHNY, SVGAGI (reference sequence). CDR3 protein: CASSNTQGVGFTAFF. The DNA of the CDR3 is TGTGCCAGCAGTAACACACAGGGGGTGGGCTTCACAGCTTTCTTT.

The chain joins TRBV5-4 to TRBJ2-7; TRBD2 agrees at 13 bases. V trimming: 3 bases; J trimming: 2 bases; junction bases outside the gene matches: 11. In germline, CDR1 is SGHNT, CDR2 YYREEE (reference sequence). This CDR3 spans 18 amino acids. CDR3 sequence reads: CASSSRTSGSGSPYEQYF. The CDR3 region has the DNA TGTGCCAGCAGCTCAAGGACTAGCGGGAGCGGTTCCCCCTACGAGCAGTACTTC.